This TCR beta chain derives from a study of vaccination effects on CD4 cells after COVID-19 (dated by TCRdb to between 2021 and 2022). About the study as a whole: Each participant got two doses of an mRNA SARS-CoV-2 vaccine, either BNT162b2 or mRNA-1273. SARS-CoV-2 spike-specific CD4+ TCR repertoires were compared before and after mRNA vaccination in COVID-19 convalescent patients and in infection-naive vaccine recipients. Altogether, roughly 10 COVID-19 convalescent patients and a handful of SARS-CoV-2-naive healthy vaccine recipients made up the full study. Cultures from other donors in the study were sequenced with the Oncomine TCR Beta short-read assay on an Illumina iSeq 100. Points the paper makes about the study in general: Among healthy vaccine recipients, nearly all vaccine-induced clones were SARS-CoV-2 mono-reactive, and only 1 of 255 was cross-reactive with common cold coronaviruses. The study was limited by a small number of convalescent patients, and early post-infection timepoints were lacking. Clones induced by infection and clones induced by vaccination both contracted markedly at late timepoints after vaccination, which fits with T cell responses waning over time.

In the ViraFEST assay, PBMC were stimulated with viral peptide pools, and antigen-specific CD4+ T cell clonotypes were then identified by expansion using TCR sequencing. After 10 days of culture, CD4+ T cells were isolated with the EasySep CD4+ T cell isolation kit. Healthy vaccine recipients had no prior SARS-CoV-2 infection, confirmed by negative nucleocapsid antibodies before and after vaccination. A few million PBMC per well were cultured with about 10 ug/ml peptides in IMDM containing about 5% human AB serum, 8.5 to 10 IU/ml IL-2 and gentamicin. Half of the culture medium was replaced with fresh IL-2-containing medium on days 3 and 7. Unless noted otherwise, every peptide stimulation condition was grown in triplicate wells. PBMC were separated from whole blood using Ficoll-Paque Plus gradient centrifugation and were then either cryopreserved at -140C or used fresh. Overlapping peptide pools spanned the spike proteins of SARS-CoV-2 and the common cold coronaviruses HCoV-NL63, HCoV-OC43 and HCoV-229E. The QIAamp micro DNA kit was used to extract genomic DNA from the cultured CD4+ T cells.

The library was prepared using the immunoSEQ multiplex PCR assay. DNA from the CD4+ T cells that had been cultured and isolated underwent TCR beta CDR3 sequencing. On the study's bioinformatics: Non-productive TCR sequences were discarded, and reads were trimmed to the CDR3 region, with only CDR3s of 7 or more amino acids retained. The MANAFEST web app was used to pick out antigen-specific clonotypes by comparing their expansion in peptide wells with that in reference cultures. To be called positive, a clone needed expansion at FDR<0.05 compared with the reference and with all other wells, an odds ratio greater than 5, and a frequency greater than 0.1% in two replicate wells. A clonotype was defined as cross-reactive if the clonotype was significantly expanded both in SARS-CoV-2 spike wells and in at least one common cold coronavirus spike condition. CDR3 similarity was assessed by Levenshtein distance using the stringdist R package, and unrooted trees were constructed with ape in R 3.6.1. As stored in TCRdb, this immuneACCESS dataset retains in-frame rearrangements with V and J assigned. A fraction of the clones does not appear; measured against another copy, unresolved V genes explain less than half of the discrepancy, and the remainder lacks a known reason. V, J and clone size are taken as reported in that table, and D and trimming were inferred from the DNA itself. This sample is represented by under 85,000 clones; approximately 81% of them were singletons. Clones ranked in the top ten supply under 2% of the sample.

With regard to this clone: No cognate antigen has been identified for it. The record has no base qualities; no much larger clone is one base away.

The receptor was derived from a human donor who received a COVID-19 vaccine. This specimen was CD4+ T cells from PBMCs cultured with HCoV-229E spike peptides, taken before COVID-19 vaccination. The sample's cell subset or site label is to be understood as: HCoV-229E spike overlapping peptide pool stimulation.

The CDR3 is CASSLTGTFSYNEQFF. The base sequence is TGTGCCAGCAGTCTCACCGGGACATTCTCCTACAATGAGCAGTTCTTC. This chain joins TRBV6-2 or TRBV6-3 to TRBJ2-1; TRBD1 is a possible D gene, resting on 6 matching bases. The junction carries 14 bases between V and J, which are trimmed by 5 bases and 0 bases respectively. The germline V gene gives CDR1 as MNHEY and CDR2 as SVGEGT. The CDR3 contains 16 residues, cysteine and phenylalanine counted. The retained sequence is limited to the CDR3, 48 bases, with the frame set at the first base.